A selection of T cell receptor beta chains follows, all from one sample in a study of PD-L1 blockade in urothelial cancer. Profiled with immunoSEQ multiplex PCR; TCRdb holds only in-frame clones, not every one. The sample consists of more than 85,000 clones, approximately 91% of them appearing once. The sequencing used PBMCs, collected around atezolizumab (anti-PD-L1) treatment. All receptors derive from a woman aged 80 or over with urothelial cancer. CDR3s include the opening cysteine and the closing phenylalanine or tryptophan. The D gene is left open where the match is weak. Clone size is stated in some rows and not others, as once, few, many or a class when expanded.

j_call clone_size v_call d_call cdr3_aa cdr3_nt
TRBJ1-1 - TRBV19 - CATRRVGMNTEAFF TGTGCCACGCGGCGGGTAGGAATGAACACTGAAGCTTTCTTT
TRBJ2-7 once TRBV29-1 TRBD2 CSYSGGSYEQYF TGCAGCTATAGCGGGGGATCCTACGAGCAGTACTTC
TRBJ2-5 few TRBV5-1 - CASSLDRTAGETQYF TGCGCCAGCAGCCTGGACCGCACCGCCGGGGAGACCCAGTACTTC
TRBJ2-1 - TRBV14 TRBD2 CASSQRRTSGTSGRNEQFF TGTGCCAGCAGCCAACGTCGGACCTCCGGGACTAGCGGGAGGAATGAGCAGTTCTTC
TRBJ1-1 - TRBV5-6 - CASSLTPNTEAFF TGTGCCAGCAGCTTGACACCGAACACTGAAGCTTTCTTT
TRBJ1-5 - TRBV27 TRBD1 CASSSGQNNQPQHF TGTGCCAGCAGTTCGGGACAGAACAATCAGCCCCAGCATTTT
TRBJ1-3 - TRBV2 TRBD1 CASRLTGTGRNTIYF TGTGCCAGCAGGCTCACCGGGACAGGGAGAAACACCATATATTTT
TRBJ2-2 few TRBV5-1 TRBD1 CASTLQGANTGELFF TGCGCCAGCACCTTGCAGGGGGCCAACACCGGGGAGCTGTTTTTT
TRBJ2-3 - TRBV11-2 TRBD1 CASSSGTGHTDTQYF TGTGCCAGCAGCTCCGGGACAGGGCACACAGATACGCAGTATTTT
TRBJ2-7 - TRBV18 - CASSPAGSSYEQYF TGTGCCAGCTCGCCAGCGGGTAGCTCCTACGAGCAGTACTTC
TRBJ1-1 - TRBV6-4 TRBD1 CASSDGDRGKAFF TGTGCCAGCAGTGACGGGGACAGGGGAAAAGCTTTCTTT
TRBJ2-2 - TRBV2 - CASTGGWNTGELFF TGTGCCAGCACGGGGGGCTGGAACACCGGGGAGCTGTTTTTT
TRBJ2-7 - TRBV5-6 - CASSLASGYEQYF TGTGCCAGCAGCTTGGCCTCGGGTTACGAGCAGTACTTC
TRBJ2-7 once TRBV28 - CASSPTGISYEQYF TGTGCCAGCAGTCCCACAGGGATCTCCTACGAGCAGTACTTC
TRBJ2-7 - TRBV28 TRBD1 CASSLWGQGDTDEQYF TGTGCCAGCAGTTTATGGGGGCAGGGGGATACGGACGAGCAGTACTTC
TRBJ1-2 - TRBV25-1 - CASSELGQGGYGYTF TGTGCCAGCAGTGAATTGGGTCAGGGTGGCTATGGCTACACCTTC
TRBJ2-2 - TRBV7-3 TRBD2 CASSSAGINTGELFF TGTGCCAGCAGCTCAGCGGGGATTAACACCGGGGAGCTGTTTTTT
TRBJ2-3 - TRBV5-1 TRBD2 CASSLAGGPKDTQYF TGCGCCAGCAGCTTGGCGGGAGGGCCGAAAGATACGCAGTATTTT
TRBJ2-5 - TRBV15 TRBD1 CATSTRDRFSQETQYF TGTGCCACCAGCACCCGGGACAGATTCTCCCAAGAGACCCAGTACTTC
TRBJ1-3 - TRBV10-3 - CAISESAGLSGNTIYF TGTGCCATCAGTGAGTCGGCGGGCTTGTCTGGAAACACCATATATTTT
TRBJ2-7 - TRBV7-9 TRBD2 CASSPWVGGLAGGPNEQYF TGTGCCAGCAGCCCATGGGTAGGTGGACTAGCGGGAGGGCCCAACGAGCAGTACTTC
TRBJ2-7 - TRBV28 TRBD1 CAIRGLREQYF TGTGCCATTAGGGGGCTGCGCGAGCAGTACTTC
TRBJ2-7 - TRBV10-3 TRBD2 CAISESPGLAGGYEQYF TGTGCCATCAGTGAGTCCCCGGGACTAGCGGGAGGATACGAGCAGTACTTC
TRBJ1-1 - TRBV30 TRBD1 CAWSVQGLRGTAFF TGTGCCTGGAGTGTACAAGGGCTCAGGGGGACAGCTTTCTTT
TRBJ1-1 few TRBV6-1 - CASSEPPSRAFF TGTGCCAGCAGTGAACCGCCTAGCCGAGCTTTCTTT
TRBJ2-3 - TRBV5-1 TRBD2 CASSLGTSGSADTQYF TGCGCCAGCAGCTTAGGGACTAGCGGGAGTGCGGATACGCAGTATTTT
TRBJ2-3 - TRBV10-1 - CASSESTSTDTQYF TGCGCCAGCAGTGAGTCCACAAGTACAGATACGCAGTATTTT
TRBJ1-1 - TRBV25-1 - CASSEYVGADTEAFF TGTGCCAGCAGTGAATACGTGGGGGCGGACACTGAAGCTTTCTTT
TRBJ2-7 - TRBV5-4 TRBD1 CASSLGQGRDEQYF TGTGCCAGCAGCCTCGGACAGGGTCGAGACGAGCAGTACTTC
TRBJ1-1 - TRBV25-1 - CASSQGGEAFF TGTGCCAGCAGCCAAGGGGGTGAAGCTTTCTTT
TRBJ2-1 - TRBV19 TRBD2 CASSRTSGSLGNEQFF TGTGCCAGTAGTAGGACTAGCGGGAGTCTTGGGAATGAGCAGTTCTTC
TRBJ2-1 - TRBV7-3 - CASSFTEYNEQFF TGTGCCAGCAGCTTTACAGAGTACAATGAGCAGTTCTTC